Shown below are 11 T cell receptor beta chains from a single sample sequenced in a study of human T cells and chemical hapten exposure. Using its own MiXCR run on the RACE reads, TCRdb lists one record per CDR3 protein. Of around 50,000 distinct CDR3 sequences in the sample, 8% to 9.5% were seen once. Regarding time point: patch test 1, 2 weeks after DPC sensitization. The treatment here: therapeutic diphenylcyclopropenone sensitization with weekly scalp DPC. The sequences come from whole blood, collected in connection with sensitization to the hapten diphenylcyclopropenone (DPC). The receptors derive from a woman aged 45-65 years with alopecia areata. Some clones in this sample may be carry-over from other donors' samples.

In its sample, this clonotype was seen many times. This chain uses TRBV21-1 with TRBJ1-3. TRBV21-1 has pseudogene status. This CDR3 is built from 16 residues. The CDR3 region has the DNA TGTGCCAGCAGCCATCCACAGAAGAGCTCTGGAAACACCATATATTTT. This translates into CASSHPQKSSGNTIYF.

The chain employs TRBV7-2 and TRBJ2-5; D not certain. The CDR3 sequence is 13 residues long. Trimming removed 3 bases from V and 5 bases from J, with 10 bases in between. Germline values: CDR1 SGHTA, CDR2 FQGNSA. CDR3 residues: CASSFGLWETQYF. The CDR3 DNA reads TGTGCCAGCAGCTTCGGGTTGTGGGAGACCCAGTACTTC.

In this sample, this clonotype turned up many times. The V gene is TRBV29-1, the J gene TRBJ2-7; D is perhaps TRBD1 or TRBD2 (5 bases each). The CDR3 extends over 11 amino acids. The V and J ends lost 8 bases and 1 base respectively, with 9 bases between them. Germline CDR1 SQVTM, CDR2 ANQGSEA. CDR3 bases: TGCAGCATCGGGACGTCCTACGAGCAGTACTTC. Its translation is CSIGTSYEQYF.

This clonotype came up many times. The chain links TRBV5-5 to TRBJ2-3; D remains unclear. V dropped 6 bases and J dropped 2 bases, with 7 bases sitting between them. There are 12 residues in the CDR3. Germline-derived CDR1 and CDR2 are SGHKS and YYEKEE (reference sequence). The CDR3 loop is CASTPPTDTQYF. As DNA, the CDR3 is TGTGCCAGCACCCCTCCCACAGATACGCAGTATTTT.

This clonotype was seen ten or more times. The chain employs TRBV20-1 and TRBJ1-1; D not certain. Trimming took 6 bases from V and 6 from J, leaving 20 bases between them. CDR3 length equals 14 residues. Germline CDR1 is DFQATT and CDR2 is SNEGSKA (reference sequence). CDR3 loop: CSARQANRLAEAFF. CDR3 sequence (DNA): TGCAGTGCCAGACAAGCAAATCGGCTCGCTGAAGCTTTCTTT.

In its sample, this clonotype was seen a few times. The gene calls are TRBV27 and TRBJ2-1; TRBD1 might be the D (6 bases). CDR3 size: 16 residues. V lost 5 bases to trimming and J lost 12 bases, with 26 bases between them. Looked up from germline, CDR1 is MNHEY and CDR2 is SMNVEV (reference sequence). CDR3 in amino acids: CASSDLGHRKGLMQFF. CDR3 nucleotide sequence: TGTGCCAGCAGTGACTTGGGACACCGAAAAGGCTTGATGCAGTTCTTC.

This clonotype was recorded at least ten times. V usage is TRBV27 and J usage is TRBJ2-3; D may be TRBD1 (6 bases). V shed 8 bases and J shed 1 base, with 7 bases lying between them. The CDR3 spans 12 residues. Germline V CDR1 and CDR2: MNHEY, SMNVEV (reference sequence). CDR3 sequence: CASGQRTDTQYF. For the CDR3, the DNA is TGTGCCAGCGGACAGCGCACAGATACGCAGTATTTT.

This clonotype was found a few times. The J gene is TRBJ1-3, the V gene TRBV7-9, with TRBD1 as a possible D gene (6 bases). Between the trimmed V and J ends, which lost 4 bases and 2 bases, there was a span of 18 bases. CDR1 SEHNR and CDR2 FQNEAQ come from the germline V gene (reference sequence). This CDR3 has 17 residues. The CDR3 loop is CASSSTLEGEAGNTIYF. In DNA, the CDR3 is TGTGCCAGCAGCTCCACCCTGGAGGGGGAAGCTGGAAACACCATATATTTT.

This clonotype was observed a handful of times. This sequence joins TRBV20-1 and TRBJ2-1; the D is unclear. This CDR3 has 16 residues. Germline V gene data show CDR1 as DFQATT and CDR2 as SNEGSKA (reference sequence). V was shortened by 4 bases and J by 0 bases, with 16 bases between the two germline ends. Written as DNA, the CDR3 is TGCAGTGCTAAACCCAGACTGGTTAGCTCCTACAATGAGCAGTTCTTC. This encodes CSAKPRLVSSYNEQFF.

This clonotype was observed many times. J is TRBJ1-4 and V is TRBV29-1; 7 bases align to TRBD1. The length of the CDR3 is 12 residues. Trimming took 4 bases from V and 8 from J; bases not matched to a gene: 4. CDR1 and CDR2 (germline): SQVTM, ANQGSEA. CDR3 sequence: CSVAGGEEKLFF. CDR3 bases: TGCAGCGTTGCAGGGGGGGAAGAAAAACTGTTTTTT.

This clonotype was counted ten times or more. The chain carries TRBV20-1 and TRBJ2-7; D is perhaps TRBD1 or TRBD2 (7 bases each). This CDR3 contains 15 residues. Germline CDR1 and CDR2: DFQATT and SNEGSKA (reference sequence). V was clipped by 6 bases and J by 5 bases, with 23 bases between them. The CDR3, as DNA: TGCAGTGCCAGGGGGGGTGACAGGGCGTTTGACGAGCAGTACTTC. It specifies CSARGGDRAFDEQYF.